This T cell receptor beta chain was recovered during a study of molecular identifiers for immune sequencing clone quantification. Germline V gene data show CDR1 as LGHNA and CDR2 as YSLEER. Trimming stripped 1 base from V and 6 bases from J, with 14 bases between. CDR3 length: 15 residues. At least ten counts were recorded for this clonotype. TCRdb re-called the PCR reads with MiXCR, one entry per CDR3 protein. The table lists about 320,000 distinct CDR3 sequences, 24% of them singletons. Sequenced input: naive CD8+ T cells from blood, with Jurkat cell RNA spiked in. Subset reported: FACS-sorted CD8+CD4-CCR7+CD45RA+ naive T cells. The sequence came from a human donor in good health. Some libraries in this study had Jurkat cell RNA spiked in. The chain uses TRBV4-3 and TRBJ2-3; D is perhaps TRBD2 (6 bases). CDR3 residues: CASSQGTTNFDTQYF. The CDR3 bases are TGCGCCAGCAGCCAAGGGACTACCAACTTCGATACGCAGTATTTT.